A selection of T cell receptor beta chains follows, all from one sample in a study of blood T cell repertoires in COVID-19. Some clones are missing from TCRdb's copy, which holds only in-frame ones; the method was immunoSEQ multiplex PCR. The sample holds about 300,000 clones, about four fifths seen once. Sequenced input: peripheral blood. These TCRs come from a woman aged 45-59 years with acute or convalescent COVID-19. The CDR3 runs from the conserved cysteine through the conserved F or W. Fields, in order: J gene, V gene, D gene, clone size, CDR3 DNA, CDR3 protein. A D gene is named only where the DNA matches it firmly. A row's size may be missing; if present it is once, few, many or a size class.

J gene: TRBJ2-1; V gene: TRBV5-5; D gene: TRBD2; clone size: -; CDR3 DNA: TGTGCCAGCAGGATGGGACTAGCGGGATACAATGAGCAGTTCTTC; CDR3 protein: CASRMGLAGYNEQFF
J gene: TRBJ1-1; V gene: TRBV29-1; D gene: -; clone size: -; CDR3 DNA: TGCAGCGTTGTAACAGCTTCGAACACTGAAGCTTTCTTT; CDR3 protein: CSVVTASNTEAFF
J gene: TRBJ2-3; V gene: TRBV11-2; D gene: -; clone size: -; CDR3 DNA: TGTGCCAGCAGGACGGGGGATACGCAGTATTTT; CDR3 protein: CASRTGDTQYF
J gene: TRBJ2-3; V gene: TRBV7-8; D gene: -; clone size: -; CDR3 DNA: TGTGCCAGCAGCTTAGAAGGGGGCACAGATACGCAGTATTTT; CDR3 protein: CASSLEGGTDTQYF
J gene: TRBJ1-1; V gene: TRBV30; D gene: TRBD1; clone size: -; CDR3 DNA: TGTGCCTGGAGTGGGACAGGTGAGGCTTTCTTT; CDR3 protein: CAWSGTGEAFF
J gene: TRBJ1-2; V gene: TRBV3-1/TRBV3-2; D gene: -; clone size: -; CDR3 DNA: TGTGCCAGCAGCTCCCACAGGGAACCCTATGGCTACACCTTC; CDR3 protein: CASSSHREPYGYTF
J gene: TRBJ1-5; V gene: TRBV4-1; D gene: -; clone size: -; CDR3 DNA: TGCGCCAGCAGCCAAACGGACAGTACCAATCAGCCCCAGCATTTT; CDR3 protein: CASSQTDSTNQPQHF
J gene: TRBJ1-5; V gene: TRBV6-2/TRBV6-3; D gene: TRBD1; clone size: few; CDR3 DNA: TGTGCCAGCAGTTACTCCGGACAGGGATTCAGCAATCAGCCCCAGCATTTT; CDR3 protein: CASSYSGQGFSNQPQHF
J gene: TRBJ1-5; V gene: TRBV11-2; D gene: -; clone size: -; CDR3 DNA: TGTGCCAGCAGCTACAGGTCGGTTCAGCCCCAGCATTTT; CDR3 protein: CASSYRSVQPQHF
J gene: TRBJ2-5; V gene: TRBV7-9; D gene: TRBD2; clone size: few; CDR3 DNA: TGTGCCAGCAGCTTAGCTAGCGGGGGGGGCGAGACCCAGTACTTC; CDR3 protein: CASSLASGGGETQYF
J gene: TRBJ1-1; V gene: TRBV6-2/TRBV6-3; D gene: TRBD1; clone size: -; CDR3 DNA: TGTGCCAGCAGTTACGAGGGGGCCCTTGAAGCTTTCTTT; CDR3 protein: CASSYEGALEAFF
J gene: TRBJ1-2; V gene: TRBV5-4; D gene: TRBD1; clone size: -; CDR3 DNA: TGTGCCAGCAGCCTAGGGACAGGGGGTCACTATGGCTACACCTTC; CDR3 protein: CASSLGTGGHYGYTF
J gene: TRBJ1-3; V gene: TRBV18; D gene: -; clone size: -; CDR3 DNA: TGTGCCAGCTCTCAAGGGGCCGCTGGAAACACCATATATTTT; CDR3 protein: CASSQGAAGNTIYF
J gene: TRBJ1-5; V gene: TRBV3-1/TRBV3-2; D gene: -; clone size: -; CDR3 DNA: TGTGCCAGCAGCCAAGACTTTGGTCAGGATCAGCCCCAGCATTTT; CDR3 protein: CASSQDFGQDQPQHF